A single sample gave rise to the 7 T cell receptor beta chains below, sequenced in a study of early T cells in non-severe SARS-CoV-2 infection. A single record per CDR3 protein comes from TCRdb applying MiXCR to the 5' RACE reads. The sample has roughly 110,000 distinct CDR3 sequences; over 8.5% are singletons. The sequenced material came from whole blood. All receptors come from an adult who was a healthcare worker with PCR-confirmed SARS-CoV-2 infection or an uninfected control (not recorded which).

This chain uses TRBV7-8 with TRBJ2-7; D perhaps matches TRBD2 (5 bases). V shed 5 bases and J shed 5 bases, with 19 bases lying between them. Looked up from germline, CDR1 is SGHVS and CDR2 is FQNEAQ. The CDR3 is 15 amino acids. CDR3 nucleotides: TGTGCCAGCAGCACCCCGGGCAGGACTCTCCACGAGCAGTACTTC. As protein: CASSTPGRTLHEQYF.

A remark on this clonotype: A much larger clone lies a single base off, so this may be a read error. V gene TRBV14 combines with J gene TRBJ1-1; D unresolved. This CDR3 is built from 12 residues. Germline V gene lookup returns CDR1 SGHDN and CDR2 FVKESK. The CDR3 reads CVSSHWAGEAFF. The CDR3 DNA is TGTGTCAGCAGCCACTGGGCGGGTGAAGCTTTCTTT.

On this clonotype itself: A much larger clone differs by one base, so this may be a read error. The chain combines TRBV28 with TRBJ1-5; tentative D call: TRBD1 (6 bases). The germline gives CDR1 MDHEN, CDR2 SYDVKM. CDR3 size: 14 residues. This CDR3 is CVSSPTGLGQPQHF. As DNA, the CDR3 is TGTGTCAGCAGTCCTACAGGGTTGGGTCAGCCCCAGCATTTT.

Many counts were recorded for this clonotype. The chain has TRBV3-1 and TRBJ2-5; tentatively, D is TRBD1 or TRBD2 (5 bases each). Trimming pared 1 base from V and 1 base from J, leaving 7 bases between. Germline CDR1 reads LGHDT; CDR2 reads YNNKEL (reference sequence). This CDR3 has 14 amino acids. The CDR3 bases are TGTGCCAGCAGCCAAGGGGACCCCCAAGAGACCCAGTACTTC. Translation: CASSQGDPQETQYF.

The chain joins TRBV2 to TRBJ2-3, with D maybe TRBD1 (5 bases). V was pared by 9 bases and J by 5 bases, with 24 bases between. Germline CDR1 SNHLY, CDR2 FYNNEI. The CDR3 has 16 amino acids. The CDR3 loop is CASALGQAGRGDTQYF. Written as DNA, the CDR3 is TGTGCCAGTGCATTGGGGCAGGCAGGGCGAGGAGATACGCAGTATTTT.

The CDR3 bases are TGCAGTGCTAGAGGCGGAGAGACCCAGTACTTC. The encoded protein is CSARGGETQYF. V usage is TRBV20-1 and J usage is TRBJ2-5; D is uncertain. V was trimmed by 1 base and J by 4 bases, leaving 4 bases between them. In germline, CDR1 is DFQATT, CDR2 SNEGSKA (reference sequence). This CDR3 is built from 11 residues.

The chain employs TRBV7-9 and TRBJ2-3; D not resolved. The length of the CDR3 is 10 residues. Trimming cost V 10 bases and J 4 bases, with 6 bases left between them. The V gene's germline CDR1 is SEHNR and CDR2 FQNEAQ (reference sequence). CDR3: CATLSDTQYF. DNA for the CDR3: TGTGCCACTCTGTCAGATACGCAGTATTTT.